This T cell receptor beta chain was found in a study of cytomegalovirus exposure and HLA in healthy donors. Regarding the study as a whole: Association of 16,951 TCR beta sequences with HLA alleles was found at 0.05 false discovery rate in a later analysis.

CDR1 is LNHDA, CDR2 SQIVND, per germline (reference sequence). There are 15 residues in the CDR3. V was clipped by 7 bases and J by 4 bases; unmatched bases: 8. On this clone itself: Its antigen is currently unknown.

PCR used 60 Vbeta primers and 13 Jbeta primers. The table came from immunoSEQ multiplex PCR; TCRdb's copy has only in-frame clones and leaves some out. The sample records fewer than 140,000 clones, 70% to 85% being singletons. The chain joins TRBV19 to TRBJ1-2; TRBD1 aligns across 11 bases. This TCR was recovered from a boy between 10 and 17 years old in good health and CMV-seronegative. Material for sequencing was PBMCs. DNA of the CDR3: TGTGCCAGTATTCCCGGACAGGGGGCACGCTATGGCTACACCTTC. Translated: CASIPGQGARYGYTF.